The clone carrying this TCR beta chain has only a few counts. Antigen unknown. The entry originates in a study of beta chain features in type 1 diabetes. Overall study context: Patients and healthy donors were similar in age, gender and cell yields. Study conclusions and caveats: Across all four CD4+ subsets, people with type 1 diabetes showed modestly shorter TCRB CDR3s.

The CDR3 runs 15 residues. Losses at the gene ends were 0 bases for V and 4 bases for J; bases not matched to a gene: 5. Germline loops: CDR1 SGHVS, CDR2 FNYEAQ. Averaging approximately 110 mL, one heparinised blood draw came from each individual donor. In all sorted populations, purity surpassed 95%. Expressed TCRB transcripts were sequenced after all isolated RNA was converted to cDNA. This table comes from immunoSEQ multiplex PCR, and its TCRdb copy is limited to in-frame clones, with some not included. The top ten clones hold 0.7% of a sample with 55,000 to 85,000 clones, about 50% of them seen once.

This sequence originates from a man younger than 45 with type 1 diabetes. Sequenced sample: central memory CD4+ T cells from blood. The chain is built from TRBV7-6 and TRBJ2-5, with 7 positions matching TRBD2. The chain's CDR3 is CASSLAGGSGETQYF. CDR3 in DNA: TGTGCCAGCAGCTTAGCGGGAGGGTCTGGAGAGACCCAGTACTTC.